The sequence of this T cell receptor beta chain was determined in a study of CD8 T cells in Susac syndrome (dated by TCRdb to between 2018 and 2021). Regarding the research as a whole: Of the Susac syndrome patients who were sequenced, eight or nine were in clinical remission while six had clinically active disease. At blood withdrawal, Susac syndrome patients were either therapy-naive, taking corticosteroids (in some cases with IVIg as well), or taking IVIg alone. The study used repertoire sequencing to test whether antigen drove CD8+ T cell activation and differentiation in Susac syndrome.

Peripheral blood CD8+ and CD4+ T cells from healthy donors, Susac syndrome patients and multiple sclerosis patients were profiled by high-throughput TCR beta sequencing. Recently defined diagnostic criteria for definite or probable disease were met by the Susac syndrome patients. Bulk CD8+ and CD4+ T cells were purified magnetically by negative isolation, whereas CD8+ TEMRA cells were enriched by FACS. Blood was collected in EDTA tubes and processed within 24 hours, with PBMCs isolated through density gradient centrifugation. PBMCs intended for TCR sequencing were cryopreserved in liquid nitrogen and thawed later in a water bath at 37 degrees C. Purity of sorted or isolated CD4+, CD8+ and CD8+ TEMRA cells was at least 90%. Based on the germline V gene, the CDR1 and CDR2 sequences are MDHEN and SYDVKM. At the junction V is shortened by 3 bases and J by 1 base, with 7 bases in between. Its CDR3 holds 13 amino acids, cysteine through phenylalanine. Of the read, only the CDR3 DNA is kept; its 39 bases are in frame from base 1.

This clonotype was picked up a small number of times. This receptor's antigen is unknown. No clone much larger than this one lies a single base away; base qualities are absent. RNA was extracted using the RNeasy kit, and roughly 0.5 to 1 microgram was reverse transcribed with random hexamers. The immunoSEQ multiplex PCR assay, covering 54 Vbeta and 13 Jbeta segments, was used to amplify TCR beta CDR3 regions. To correct PCR amplification bias, a synthetic template baseline was used for both primer optimization and computational correction. Turning to the authors' computational methods: Only productive sequences were kept, with reads annotated to V, D and J genes according to IMGT and analyzed in immunoSEQ Analyzer. Clonality was calculated as one minus the Shannon entropy normalized by log2 of the number of productive unique sequences. Public and private clones were assessed among the 100 most prevalent clones of each patient and control. A clone was defined as Susac-specific if it was absent from the healthy and MS cohorts, from over 1,000 published viral clones and from other ImmuneACCESS disease sequences. The public reads were run again by TCRdb, first through fastp at Q25 and then through MiXCR, and only productive beta chains were kept. Duplicate CDR3 protein sequences are folded into a single record with the most common DNA and genes. The V and J calls here are based on TCRdb, not the publication. This sample has 95,000 to 150,000 distinct CDR3 sequences in its table, and nearly 96% of those were observed once. About 0.13% of the sample is taken by the ten largest.

The paper as a whole reports these results and caveats: In patients with Susac syndrome, the CD4+ T cell repertoire showed no detectable clonal expansion. The TCR sequencing and HLA analysis was acknowledged to have included a relatively small number of individuals.

The V and J genes are TRBV28 and TRBJ2-7; a confident D gene designation cannot be given. Sequencing was done on a sample of CD4+ T cells from PBMCs. The sequence derives from a human donor with Susac syndrome. In nucleotide form, the sequence is TGTGCCAGCAGTTTTACAGCTTCCTACGAGCAGTACTTC. This sequence encodes CASSFTASYEQYF.